The rows below give T cell receptor beta chains drawn from one sample of a study of CD8+CD57+ T cells in acquired aplastic anemia. TCRdb reprocessed the reads via MiXCR and lists one record per CDR3 protein. Here the sample spans 100,000 to 150,000 distinct CDR3 sequences, around 48% being singletons. The sample comprised sorted CD4+, CD8+, or CD8+CD57+ T cells (not recorded which) from PBMCs. The receptors here all came from a human donor in good health, serving as a control. Each CDR3 is given without its conserved first and last residue. D genes are given only for firm matches.

v_gene,d_gene,len,CDR3aa
TRBV7-8,-,14,ASSPNLGGRQDEAF
TRBV9,-,14,ASSVGQGYSYNEQF
TRBV27,TRBD1,15,ASSPLLGTGPSYEQY
TRBV12-3/TRBV12-4,-,12,ASRPQGSTGELF
TRBV7-2,TRBD1,12,ASKDRFLDYGYT
TRBV20-1,-,9,SAPRGAEAF
TRBV20-1,TRBD2,14,SARSPQRGGADTQY
TRBV5-1,-,14,ASSLGVAGASGELF
TRBV10-2,-,10,ASSVLNTEAF
TRBV2,-,11,ASSESSNQPQH
TRBV12-3/TRBV12-4,-,11,ASRPDRNTEAF
TRBV5-8,TRBD1,12,ASSPRTGSNEQY
TRBV7-2,-,15,ASSLVAGYEVYTEAF
TRBV2,-,14,ASKPTGGGLNTEAF
TRBV12-3/TRBV12-4,TRBD1,13,ARSQAGTVNSPLH
TRBV19,TRBD1,13,ASSDPGQGLYGYT
TRBV4-3,TRBD2,15,ASSRIRGGTPYNEQF
TRBV7-8,-,11,ASSPPQPYGYT
TRBV6-1,TRBD2,13,ASSPRAAGADTQY
TRBV29-1,-,13,SVITGRGDNYGYT
TRBV12-3/TRBV12-4,-,14,ASQYPSVSTGNTIY
TRBV10-3,-,12,AIRVGGDGGELF
TRBV7-8,TRBD2,12,ASSLGLASDTQY
TRBV10-3,TRBD1,10,AIGDRGQGYT
TRBV4-2,-,13,ASSHWGSGGYEQY
TRBV12-3/TRBV12-4,-,12,ASSLVEKNGEAF
TRBV6-1,-,14,ASRDLPGHSNSPLH
TRBV27,-,11,ASSTGRFYEQY
TRBV5-4,-,10,ASSFENTEAF
TRBV20-1,-,13,STAGDRALQETQY
TRBV20-1,-,13,SPPKGRGDSYVQY
TRBV14,-,12,ASSQGGGAYEQY
TRBV20-1,TRBD2,13,SATGTSGVNNEQF
TRBV5-1,-,12,ASSLDGFNSPLH
TRBV25-1,TRBD1,12,ASSELLQGTGYT
TRBV5-8,TRBD1,14,ASSFYVGQANTEAF
TRBV6-5,-,14,ASSHSGRGTGYGYT
TRBV9,-,12,ASSVNRLSTEAF
TRBV19,-,13,ASSVSSWESYEQY
TRBV12-3/TRBV12-4,TRBD1,13,ASSPWDRVYNEQF
TRBV10-3,-,13,AISDRGATGNTIY
TRBV10-2,-,13,ASSFRGHRNTKAF
TRBV24-1,TRBD1,14,ATSDSGTGHSIGYT
TRBV14,-,13,ASSQDGARWGEQF
TRBV10-3,-,11,AIRGREIYGYT
TRBV24-1,TRBD1,12,ASAAGTGSDTQY
TRBV12-3/TRBV12-4,-,12,ASSFWQRDSPLH
TRBV6-5,-,12,ASSYSRLAKTQY
TRBV19,-,13,ASSRSGTNTGELF
TRBV7-2,-,13,ASSATPRVSTEAF
TRBV20-1,TRBD2,10,SATSGVYEQY
TRBV15,-,12,ATSRDRDFNGYT
TRBV19,TRBD1,12,ASSMGQGAYEQY
TRBV11-1,TRBD2,14,ASSPVGGVHTDTQC
TRBV12-3/TRBV12-4,-,12,ASSLGSANYGYT
TRBV14,-,11,ASSQGLGLTQY
TRBV6-4,-,12,ASSDGQGNKPQH
TRBV18,TRBD1,12,ASSPGTGRTEAF
TRBV7-3,TRBD2,13,ASSFLGRGGNTQY